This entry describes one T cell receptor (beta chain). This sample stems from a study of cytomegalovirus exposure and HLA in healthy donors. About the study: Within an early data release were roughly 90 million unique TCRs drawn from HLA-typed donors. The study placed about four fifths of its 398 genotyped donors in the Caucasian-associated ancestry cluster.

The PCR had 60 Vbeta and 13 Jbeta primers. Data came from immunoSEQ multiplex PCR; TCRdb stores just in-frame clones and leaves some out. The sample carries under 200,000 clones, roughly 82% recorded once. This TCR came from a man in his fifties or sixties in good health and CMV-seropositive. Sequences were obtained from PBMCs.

The CDR3 coding sequence is TGCGCCAGCAGCTCCGGGACTAGCGGGCCTAGCTCCTACGAGCAGTACTTC. It specifies CASSSGTSGPSSYEQYF. The V and J genes are TRBV5-1 and TRBJ2-7; 12 bases are shared with TRBD2. The V gene's germline CDR1 is SGHRS and CDR2 YFSETQ. The CDR3 contains 17 residues. V lost 3 bases, J lost 0 bases, and 7 bases stayed unmatched.